This T cell receptor beta chain came from a study of T cell repertoires in cytomegalovirus infection (dated by TCRdb to about 2019). Concerning the study at large: The peptide stimulations were aimed at well-studied HLA-B-restricted epitopes as well as recently identified HLA-C-restricted CMV epitopes, whose presentation resists viral immunomodulation. Donor HLA type was relevant to the analysis, as public TCR beta signatures indicated carriage of CMV infection together with the matching HLA type. The study at large found these results: Cumulative frequency of public TCR beta family members discriminated carriers of CMV infection plus the relevant HLA type in this cohort and an independent 352-donor cohort. The ex vivo response was dominated by HLA-C-restricted CMV-specific TCR beta clonotypes, and the single most frequent clonotype in two of eight donors was supplied by these HLA-C-restricted clonotypes.

With regard to this clonotype: The clone's antigen remains unknown. No qualities accompany the bases; no much larger clone lies one base away.

The treatment or condition label, read with the paper, signifies: in vitro stimulation with specific CMV peptide epitopes to enrich CMV-specific T cells. Sequenced on an Illumina HiSeq 1500. TCRdb reprocessed the public reads (quality trimming at Q25 with fastp, clone calling with MiXCR) and kept in-frame beta chains. Rows are unified per CDR3 protein, each entry keeping the most common DNA and genes. The sample table contains roughly 860,000 distinct CDR3 sequences; only one count was recorded for around a third of them. The leading ten clones occupy 9.5% to 15% of the sample. Sample: cultured CD8+ T cells from PBMCs, taken from culture after CMV antigen stimulation. The TCR originated in a human donor in good health (CMV status not recorded). Some clones in this sample may be carry-over from other donors' samples.

CDR3 region: CASSQKQWDIKDEQYF. The sequence in DNA is TGTGCCAGCAGCCAAAAGCAATGGGATATAAAGGACGAGCAGTACTTC. Recombination connected TRBV3-1 to TRBJ2-7; the D gene lacks a confident call. CDR3 length: 16 amino acids, cysteine to phenylalanine. The read is trimmed to its CDR3 DNA, 48 bases read in frame from base 1. The germline V gene (reference sequence) specifies LGHDT as CDR1 and YNNKEL as CDR2. V and J lose 2 bases and 5 bases, and a span of 19 bases separates them.